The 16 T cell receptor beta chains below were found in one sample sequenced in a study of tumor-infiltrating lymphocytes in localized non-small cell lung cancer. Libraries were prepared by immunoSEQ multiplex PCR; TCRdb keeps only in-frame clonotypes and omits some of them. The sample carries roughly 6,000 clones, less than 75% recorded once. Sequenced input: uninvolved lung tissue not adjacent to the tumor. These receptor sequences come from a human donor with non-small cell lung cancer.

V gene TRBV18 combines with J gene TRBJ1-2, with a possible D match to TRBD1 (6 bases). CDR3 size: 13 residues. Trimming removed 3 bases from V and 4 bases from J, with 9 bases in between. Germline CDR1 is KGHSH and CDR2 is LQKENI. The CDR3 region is CASSPRDTYGYTF. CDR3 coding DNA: TGTGCCAGCTCACCCCGGGACACCTATGGCTACACCTTC.

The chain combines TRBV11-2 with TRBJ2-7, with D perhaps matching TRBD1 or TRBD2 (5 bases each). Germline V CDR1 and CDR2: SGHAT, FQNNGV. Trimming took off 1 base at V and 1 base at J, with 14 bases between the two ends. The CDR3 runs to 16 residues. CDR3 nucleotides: TGTGCCAGCAGCTTAGTCTCGGGGACGCCTTCCTACGAGCAGTACTTC. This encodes CASSLVSGTPSYEQYF. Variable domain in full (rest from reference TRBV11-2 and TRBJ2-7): EAGVAQSPRYKIIEKRQSVAFWCNPISGHATLYWYQQILGQGPKLLIQFQNNGVVDDSQLPKDRFSAERLKGVDSTLKIQPAKLEDSAVYLCASSLVSGTPSYEQYFGPGTRLTVT.

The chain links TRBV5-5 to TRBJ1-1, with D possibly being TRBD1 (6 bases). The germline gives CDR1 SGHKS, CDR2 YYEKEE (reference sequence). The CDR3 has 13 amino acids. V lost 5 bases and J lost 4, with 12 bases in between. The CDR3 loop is CASSSDRRTEAFF. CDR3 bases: TGTGCCAGCAGTAGCGACAGGCGCACTGAAGCTTTCTTT.

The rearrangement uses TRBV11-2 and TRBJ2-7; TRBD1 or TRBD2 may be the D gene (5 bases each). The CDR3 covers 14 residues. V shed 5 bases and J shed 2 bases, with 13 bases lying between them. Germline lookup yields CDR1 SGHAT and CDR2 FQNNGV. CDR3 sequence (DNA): TGTGCCAGCAGCCCCCGGGACCCGACCTACGAGCAGTACTTC. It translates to CASSPRDPTYEQYF.

The CDR3 is CASSQDAAQPQHF. CDR3 sequence (DNA): TGCGCCAGCAGCCAAGATGCGGCTCAGCCCCAGCATTTT. This chain connects TRBV4-3 to TRBJ1-5; D not resolved. Between the trimmed V and J ends, which lost 0 bases and 6 bases, there was a span of 6 bases. The CDR3 consists of 13 residues. In germline, CDR1 is LGHNA, CDR2 YSLEER.

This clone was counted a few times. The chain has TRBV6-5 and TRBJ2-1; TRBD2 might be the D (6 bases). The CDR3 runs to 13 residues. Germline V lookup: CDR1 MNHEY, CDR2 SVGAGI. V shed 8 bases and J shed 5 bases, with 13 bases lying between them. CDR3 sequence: CASRRGGNNEQFF. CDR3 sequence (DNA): TGTGCCAGCCGGCGGGGCGGTAACAATGAGCAGTTCTTC.

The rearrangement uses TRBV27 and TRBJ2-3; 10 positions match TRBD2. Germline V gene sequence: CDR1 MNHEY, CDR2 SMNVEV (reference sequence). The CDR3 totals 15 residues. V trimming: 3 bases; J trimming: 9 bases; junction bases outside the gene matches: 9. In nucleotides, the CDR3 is TGTGCCAGCAGTTTTATGGTAGCGGGGGGACTCACGCAGTATTTT. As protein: CASSFMVAGGLTQYF.

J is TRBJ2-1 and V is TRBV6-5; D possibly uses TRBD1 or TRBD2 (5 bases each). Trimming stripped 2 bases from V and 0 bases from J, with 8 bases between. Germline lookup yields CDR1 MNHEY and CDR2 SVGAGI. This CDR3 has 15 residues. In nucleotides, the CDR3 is TGTGCCAGCAGTTACGCAGGGAGCTCCTACAATGAGCAGTTCTTC. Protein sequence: CASSYAGSSYNEQFF.

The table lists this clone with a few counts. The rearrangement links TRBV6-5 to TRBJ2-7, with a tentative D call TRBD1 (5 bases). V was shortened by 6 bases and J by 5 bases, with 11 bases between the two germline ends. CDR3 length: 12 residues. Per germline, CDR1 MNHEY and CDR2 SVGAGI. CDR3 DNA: TGTGCCAGCAGCATACAGGTCCACGAGCAGTACTTC. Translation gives CASSIQVHEQYF.

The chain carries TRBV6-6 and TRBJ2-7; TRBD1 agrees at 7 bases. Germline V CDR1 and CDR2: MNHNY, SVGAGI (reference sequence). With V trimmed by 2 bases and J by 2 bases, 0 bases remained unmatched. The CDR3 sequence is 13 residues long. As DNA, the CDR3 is TGTGCCAGCAGTTACCAGGGGGCCTACGAGCAGTACTTC. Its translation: CASSYQGAYEQYF.

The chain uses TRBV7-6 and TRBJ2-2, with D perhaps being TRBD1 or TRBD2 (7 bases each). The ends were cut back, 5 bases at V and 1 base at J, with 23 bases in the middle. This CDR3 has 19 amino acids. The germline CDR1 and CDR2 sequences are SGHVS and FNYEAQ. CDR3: CASSRRGSGGGQNTGELFF. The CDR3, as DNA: TGTGCCAGCAGCCGCAGGGGCTCAGGGGGGGGTCAGAACACCGGGGAGCTGTTTTTT. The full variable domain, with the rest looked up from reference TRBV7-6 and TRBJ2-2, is GAGVSQSPRYKVTKRGQDVALRCDPISGHVSLYWYRQALGQGPEFLTYFNYEAQQDKSGLPNDRFSAERPEGSISTLTIQRTEQRDSAMYRCASSRRGSGGGQNTGELFFGEGSRLTVL.

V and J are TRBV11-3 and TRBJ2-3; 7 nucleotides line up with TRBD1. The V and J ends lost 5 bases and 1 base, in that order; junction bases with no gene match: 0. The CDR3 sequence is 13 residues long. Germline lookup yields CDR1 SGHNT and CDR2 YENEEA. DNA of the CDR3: TGTGCCAGCAGCGGACAGGGCACAGATACGCAGTATTTT. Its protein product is CASSGQGTDTQYF.

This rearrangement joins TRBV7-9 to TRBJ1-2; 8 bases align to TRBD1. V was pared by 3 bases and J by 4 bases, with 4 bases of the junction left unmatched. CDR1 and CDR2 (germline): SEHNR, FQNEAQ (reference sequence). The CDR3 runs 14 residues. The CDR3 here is CASSFPDRVYGYTF. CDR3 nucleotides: TGTGCCAGCAGCTTTCCGGACAGGGTCTATGGCTACACCTTC.

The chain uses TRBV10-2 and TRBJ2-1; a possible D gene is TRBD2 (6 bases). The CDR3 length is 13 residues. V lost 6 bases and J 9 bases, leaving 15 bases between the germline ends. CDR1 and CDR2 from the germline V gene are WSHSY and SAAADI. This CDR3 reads CASSPRLGGEQFF. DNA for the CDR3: TGCGCCAGCAGCCCTCGACTAGGCGGTGAGCAGTTCTTC.

The CDR3 nucleotides are TGTGCCAGCAGCTTAGAAGGGCGGGGGCGTTACAATGAGCAGTTCTTC. It encodes CASSLEGRGRYNEQFF. This sequence joins TRBV11-2 and TRBJ2-1; possibly TRBD2 for D (7 bases). Per the germline V gene, CDR1 is SGHAT and CDR2 is FQNNGV. The CDR3 is made up of 16 amino acids. V was clipped by 0 bases and J by 4 bases, with 13 bases between them.

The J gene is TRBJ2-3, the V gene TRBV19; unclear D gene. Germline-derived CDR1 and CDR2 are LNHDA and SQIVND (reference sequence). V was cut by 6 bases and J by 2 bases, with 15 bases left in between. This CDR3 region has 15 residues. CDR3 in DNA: TGTGCCAGTAGCCCCCACTCGGCGCCCACAGATACGCAGTATTTT. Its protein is CASSPHSAPTDTQYF. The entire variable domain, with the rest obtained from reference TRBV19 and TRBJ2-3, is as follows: DGGITQSPKYLFRKEGQNVTLSCEQNLNHDAMYWYRQDPGQGLRLIYYSQIVNDFQKGDIAEGYSVSREKKESFPLTVTSAQKNPTAFYLCASSPHSAPTDTQYFGPGTRLTVL.